This T cell receptor (beta chain) was documented in a study of siplizumab effects on memory and regulatory T cells (dated by TCRdb to between 2019 and 2020). The study in broad terms: Across 7 to 9 responder-stimulator pairs, mixed lymphocyte reactions were run as pairs, around 1 with siplizumab at around 0.92 ug/mL and around 1 without drug. The effect of the anti-CD2 antibody siplizumab on alloreactive T-cell subsets was examined in allogeneic mixed lymphocyte reactions constructed from human PBMCs. What the research found in general, with its limitations: Greater diversity appeared to be present in unstimulated naive T cells than in memory T cells, and a substantial contribution to the alloresponse seemed to be made by naive cells. In reactions with siplizumab, an average of approximately 69% of mappable alloreactive CD4+ clones were Treg-derived, compared with around 30% in control reactions. The cumulative frequency of alloreactive sequences traceable to unstimulated CD4+ memory T cells was significantly reduced by siplizumab. The suppressive function of proliferating Tregs from siplizumab cultures was not functionally confirmed. For roughly 75-97% of proliferating CD4+ or CD8+ clones, no naive or memory phenotype could be assigned. Because sequences at frequencies below about 10^-5 were poorly captured, only a minor fraction of alloreactive clones could be mapped back to unstimulated subsets.

Mixed lymphocyte reaction cells were cocultured at 37°C for 6 to 7 days. Responder PBMCs were labelled with CFSE and stimulator PBMCs with Violet Dye, then combined at a 1:1 ratio. Sorted unstimulated T cells, along with proliferating T cells recovered from mixed lymphocyte reactions, underwent TCRbeta CDR3 sequencing. Fresh whole blood from approximately 10 HLA-typed healthy donors was used to isolate PBMCs. For TCR sequencing, responder T cells that had proliferated and were CFSE-low were FACS-sorted once the mixed lymphocyte reaction was over. The germline V gene provides CDR1 LGHNT and CDR2 FRNRAP. The junction shows trimming of 3 bases on V and 2 bases on J, plus 8 bases between the germline ends. The CDR3, cysteine through phenylalanine, is 14 amino acids long. The kept DNA is CDR3 alone, 42 bases in frame from the first base. Library preparation employed the immunoSEQ multiplex PCR assay. Some 1.1 x 10^5 TCR templates per sample were assayed by the deep sequencing platform. Genomic DNA extracted from sorted T cells was the material used for TCRbeta CDR3 sequencing. Per the original workflow: Clonal analysis of TCRbeta CDR3 data was done in the R programming language. Unstimulated samples were compared with post-reaction CFSE-low samples to define alloreactive CD4+ and CD8+ clones. By matching sequences to the repertoires of sorted unstimulated Treg and non-Treg cells, each alloreactive CD4+ clone was assigned a regulatory or non-regulatory origin. Here the immuneACCESS table is served through TCRdb, limited to in-frame sequences with V and J called. Missing clones are a known gap in these copies; in checked studies unresolved V genes cover under half, and the rest lacks a known reason. V and J calls and clone size come straight from that table; D and trimming were deduced from the DNA. Recorded for this sample are around 20,000 clones; around 42% of them occurred a single time. The ten top clones hold about 5.3% of the sample.

As to this clone: Its antigen has not been determined. Base qualities are missing; no much larger clone stands one base away.

In this chain, TRBV12-5 is recombined with TRBJ2-1; 5 matching bases give a weak D call of TRBD1. This TCR was sampled from a human donor in good health; the cells came from an allogeneic mixed lymphocyte reaction. Sample: CFSE-low (dividing) CD4+ T cells sorted from an allogeneic mixed lymphocyte reaction. The sequenced DNA: TGTGCTAGTGGTTTCGGACAAGCCTACAATGAGCAGTTCTTC. The encoded protein is CASGFGQAYNEQFF.